The sequence of this T cell receptor beta chain was determined in a study of blood T cells in healthy people across ages. Broader study findings: Lack of knowledge of donor CMV status possibly confounded expanded clonotype changes.

A remark on this clonotype: The antigen remains unidentified.

Trimming at V came to 2 bases and at J to 8 bases, leaving 8 bases not matched to a gene. CDR3 length: 15 residues. CDR1 and CDR2 from the germline V gene are SGHVS and FNYEAQ. It was with a sample-barcoded 5' primer and a J-beta primer mix that a second PCR of roughly 7 to 12 cycles was run. MiXCR, applied by TCRdb to the 5' RACE reads, yields one record per CDR3 protein. Here the sample spans 800,000 or so distinct CDR3 sequences, more than 20% being singletons. These data also featured in a second study, about T cells of mothers and their children. Per that study: Reads recorded for TCR beta CDR3 numbered over 8 million per mother and several million per child.

This receptor was obtained from a boy aged 5-17 years in good health. The sequenced sample was blood. This sequence joins TRBV7-6 and TRBJ2-4; TRBD1 aligns across 8 bases. The CDR3, as DNA: TGTGCCAGCAGCTTAAAGGGGACAGGCTTCGACATTCAGTACTTC. Encoded protein: CASSLKGTGFDIQYF.